The 8 T cell receptor beta chains below were found in one sample sequenced in a study of regulatory T cells in long-lasting Graves disease. Assembly of TCR beta libraries relied on iRepertoire HTBI primers together with Arm-PCR of CDR3 regions. TCRdb re-called the multiplex PCR reads through MiXCR, storing one row per CDR3 protein. There are around 500,000 distinct CDR3 sequences in the sample; about 16% occur only once, and around 25% lies in the top ten. Time point meaning: newly diagnosed GD, antithyroid drugs for less than 3 months. PBMC RNA was the source of the TCR library. These sequences were also reported in another study, on T cells in Graves' hyperthyroidism and ophthalmopathy.

The specimen comprised peripheral blood mononuclear cells (PBMCs), sampled at new diagnosis, from a patient treated with antithyroid drugs. The receptors were gathered from a woman aged 40 to 65 with Graves disease.

V and J are TRBV30 and TRBJ1-1; D is unclear. The CDR3 totals 12 residues. The germline gives CDR1 GTSNPN, CDR2 SVGIG (reference sequence). The V end lost 4 bases, the J end lost 11 bases, and 17 bases lay between the germline ends. CDR3 loop: CAWKPSERWAFF. As DNA, the CDR3 is TGTGCCTGGAAGCCCAGCGAGAGGTGGGCTTTCTTT.

This clonotype has at least ten counts. The J gene is TRBJ1-3, the V gene TRBV12-3 or TRBV12-4; 7 nucleotides match TRBD1. V shed 4 bases and J 0 bases; nucleotides not matched to a gene: 0. The CDR3 contains 14 residues. The CDR3 nucleotides are TGTGCCAGCAGTTGGGACAGCTCTGGAAACACCATATATTTT. This sequence encodes CASSWDSSGNTIYF.

The V call is TRBV7-8, the J call TRBJ2-1, with D tentatively TRBD1 or TRBD2 (6 bases each). The V end was cut by 2 bases, the J end by 1 base, with 15 bases between. Germline lookup yields CDR1 SGHVS and CDR2 FQNEAQ. The CDR3 is 17 amino acids. This CDR3 is CASSLYPRDTSYNEQFF. The CDR3 DNA reads as TGTGCCAGCAGCTTATACCCGCGGGACACATCCTACAATGAGCAGTTCTTC.

There are a few counts of this clonotype. V and J are TRBV6-1 and TRBJ2-5; 11 bases match TRBD2. Germline lookup yields CDR1 MNHNS and CDR2 SASEGT. CDR3 length: 18 amino acids. J gave up 5 bases and V 2 bases, and 13 bases lay outside the gene matches. The CDR3 sequence: CASSEMYSGLAGVETQYF. In DNA form, the CDR3 reads TGTGCCAGCAGTGAAATGTATTCCGGACTAGCGGGTGTCGAGACCCAGTACTTC.

As to this clonotype: Because the CDR3 is missing its conserved closing phenylalanine or tryptophan, this is likely a read error. The chain is built from TRBV28 and TRBJ1-4; D remains unclear. Per germline, CDR1 MDHEN and CDR2 SYDVKM. The CDR3 spans 11 residues. The ends were cut back, 7 bases at V and 4 bases at J, with 4 bases in the middle. CDR3 sequence (DNA): TGTGCCAGCATCCATAATGAAAAACTGTTTCTT. Translating gives CASIHNEKLFL.

The chain couples TRBV10-3 to TRBJ2-3; D is uncertain. Trimming took 2 bases from V and 6 from J, leaving 6 bases between them. CDR3 size: 12 residues. The germline V gene encodes CDR1 ENHRY and CDR2 SYGVKD. CDR3 DNA: TGTGCCATCAGTGAGAGTTGGGATACGCAGTATTTT. Translating it yields CAISESWDTQYF.

Ten or more counts support this clonotype. The J gene is TRBJ1-2, the V gene TRBV3-1; 7 nucleotides agree with TRBD1. Germline assignment: CDR1 LGHDT and CDR2 YNNKEL (reference sequence). The CDR3 loop spans 15 amino acids. After removal of 2 bases from V and 3 bases from J, the junction contained 6 bases not matched to a gene. CDR3 amino acids: CASSQRSRGDYGYTF. Written as DNA, the CDR3 is TGTGCCAGCAGCCAACGATCCAGGGGGGACTATGGCTACACCTTC.

This clonotype was seen ten or more times. CDR3 sequence reads: CAISELTTEAFF. CDR3 nucleotide sequence: TGTGCCATCAGTGAGCTTACAACCGAAGCTTTCTTT. The chain has TRBV10-3 and TRBJ1-1; the D is unclear. Per the germline V gene, CDR1 is ENHRY and CDR2 is SYGVKD. CDR3 length: 12 amino acids. V shed 2 bases and J shed 8 bases, with 9 bases lying between them.